These 7 T cell receptor beta chains originate from one sample sequenced in a study of blood T cells in healthy people across ages. Through a sample-barcoded 5' primer and a J-beta primer mix, a second PCR was run for roughly 6 to 11 cycles. TCRdb called the 5' RACE reads again in MiXCR, with one record for every CDR3 protein. The sample carries 450,000 to 600,000 distinct CDR3 sequences, roughly a quarter recorded once. The same specimen was also included in a second study, on T cells of mothers and their children.

What was sequenced was blood. Every receptor here comes from a boy aged 2 to 10 in good health.

The V call is TRBV12-5, the J call TRBJ2-5, with a weak D call TRBD2 (6 bases). V was clipped by 6 bases and J by 2 bases, with 10 bases between them. The CDR3 length is 13 residues. CDR1 and CDR2 from the germline V gene are LGHNT and FRNRAP. The CDR3 loop reads CASGGTPQETQYF. The DNA for the CDR3 is TGTGCTAGTGGGGGGACTCCTCAAGAGACCCAGTACTTC.

The sample holds a few counts of this clonotype. The chain recombines TRBV7-3 with TRBJ2-5; D unclear. The J call may be incorrect, as the DNA end agrees better with TRBJ2-1. Germline CDR1 SGHTA, CDR2 FQGTGA. This CDR3 region has 13 residues. In DNA form, the CDR3 reads TGTGCCAGCAGCCCGGTGAAGGGCCATGAGCAGTTCTTC. Translating it yields CASSPVKGHEQFF.

The rearrangement uses TRBV29-1 and TRBJ2-5; 10 nucleotides line up with TRBD2. Trimming at V came to 7 bases and at J to 5 bases, leaving 13 bases not matched to a gene. Germline lookup yields CDR1 SQVTM and CDR2 ANQGSEA. The CDR3 totals 15 residues. The CDR3 nucleotides read TGCAGCGCACTCATTGAGCGGGAGGGCCGGGAGACCCAGTACTTC. Its translation is CSALIEREGRETQYF.

This clonotype was found a few times. At one of its ends the junction is not consistent with the germline gene, which may arise from a read error. The rearrangement joins TRBV29-1 to TRBJ1-1; TRBD1 might be the D (6 bases). The CDR3 sequence is 13 residues long. Germline assignment: CDR1 SQVTM and CDR2 ANQGSEA. CDR3 coding DNA: TGCAGCATTGAAGATCAGGGGACCACTGAAGCTTTCTTT. Protein: CSIEDQGTTEAFF.

Turning to this clonotype: At one end, the junction sequence differs from germline, possibly due to a read error. The chain uses TRBV25-1 and TRBJ2-5; TRBD2 aligns across 10 bases. The germline V gene encodes CDR1 MGHDK and CDR2 SYGVNS. The CDR3 length is 13 residues. CDR3 sequence (DNA): TGTGCCAGTAAGCGGGAGGGGATCAATGAGCAATTCTTC. It is translated as CASKREGINEQFF. Looking up the rest from reference TRBV25-1 and TRBJ2-5 gives the full variable domain: EADIYQTPRYLVIGTGKKITLECSQTMGHDKMYWYQQDPGMELHLIHYSYGVNSTEKGDLSSESTVSRIRTEHFPLTLESARPSHTSQYLCASKREGINEQFFGPGTRLLVL.

The chain recombines TRBV20-1 with TRBJ2-4, with TRBD2 matching over 9 bases. In germline, CDR1 is DFQATT, CDR2 SNEGSKA (reference sequence). This CDR3 has 16 amino acids. V shed 1 base, J shed 0 bases, and the junction held 4 bases outside the gene matches. In nucleotides, the CDR3 is TGCAGTGCTAGAGGGACTAGCGCCTTAGCCAAAAACATTCAGTACTTC. Amino acid sequence: CSARGTSALAKNIQYF.

This clonotype was recorded a few times. The chain links TRBV7-9 to TRBJ2-5; 12 nucleotides match TRBD2. Germline trimming cut 4 bases from V and 1 base from J; bases unmatched to any gene: 4. This CDR3 is built from 16 residues. Germline CDR1 is SEHNR and CDR2 is FQNEAQ (reference sequence). The CDR3 DNA is TGTGCCAGCAGCTGGACTAGCGGGATCCCCCAAGAGACCCAGTACTTC. Its translation: CASSWTSGIPQETQYF.